The 14 T cell receptor beta chains in this list originate from one sample, sequenced in a study of T cells in Graves' hyperthyroidism and ophthalmopathy. RNA transcripts gave rise to amplified TCR beta CDR3 regions. TCR CDR3 underwent first-round RT-PCR with the HTBI primer set. TCRdb reanalysed the multiplex PCR reads using MiXCR and keeps one entry per CDR3 protein. The table shows about 600,000 distinct CDR3 sequences, with roughly 15% occurring only once. Input material: blood. The receptors were gathered from a woman aged 40 to 50 with Graves' ophthalmopathy.

The rearrangement links TRBV6-1 to TRBJ1-1, with D hard to call. Germline CDR1 is MNHNS and CDR2 is SASEGT. The CDR3 covers 15 residues. V dropped 5 bases and J dropped 3 bases, with 16 bases sitting between them. The CDR3 DNA reads TGTGCCAGCAGTTCCTGGACGGGAACGGACACTGAAGCTTTCTTT. Protein sequence: CASSSWTGTDTEAFF.

This clonotype has a count of ten or more. This chain connects TRBV2 to TRBJ1-4; D possibly corresponds to TRBD1 (5 bases). Germline CDR1 and CDR2: SNHLY and FYNNEI. Trimming took off 4 bases at V and 7 bases at J, with 13 bases between the two ends. CDR3 length equals 14 residues. CDR3 amino acids: CASSGTPDSEKLFF. Written as DNA, the CDR3 is TGTGCCAGCAGTGGTACTCCCGACAGTGAAAAACTGTTTTTT.

This clonotype was recorded at least ten times. The chain combines TRBV20-1 with TRBJ2-3, with 8 bases matching TRBD2. V lost 4 bases and J lost 0; bases outside the gene matches: 12. Germline V gene data show CDR1 as DFQATT and CDR2 as SNEGSKA (reference sequence). This CDR3 is built from 17 residues. CDR3 nucleotides: TGCAGTGCTACCGCCCCTCCGGGACTAGTTAGCACAGATACGCAGTATTTT. This encodes CSATAPPGLVSTDTQYF.

V usage is TRBV20-1 and J usage is TRBJ2-2; no reliable D call. V shed 1 base and J shed 6 bases, with 9 bases lying between them. There are 13 residues in the CDR3. The germline CDR1 and CDR2 sequences are DFQATT and SNEGSKA (reference sequence). CDR3 region: CSARGLLAGELFF. CDR3 nucleotides: TGCAGTGCTAGAGGGCTTCTAGCCGGGGAGCTGTTTTTT.

In its sample, this clonotype was seen a few times. With a much larger clone just one base away, this may be a read error. The genes are TRBV7-9 and TRBJ2-3; D remains ambiguous. CDR1 is SEHNR, CDR2 FQNEAQ, per germline (reference sequence). The CDR3 is 14 amino acids. The CDR3 DNA follows: TGTGCCAGCAGCTTAGGGGTCCGCACAGATGCGCAGTATTTT. This translates into CASSLGVRTDAQYF.

Many counts were recorded for this clonotype. The V call is TRBV28, the J call TRBJ2-3; a possible D gene is TRBD2 (6 bases). This CDR3 region has 14 residues. Germline V gene lookup returns CDR1 MDHEN and CDR2 SYDVKM. V was shortened by 7 bases and J by 1 base, with 12 bases between the two germline ends. CDR3 DNA sequence: TGTGCCAGCACCCCGTGGGGGGGCACAGATACGCAGTATTTT. It translates to CASTPWGGTDTQYF.

The rearrangement uses TRBV18 and TRBJ2-5; D is undetermined. The CDR3 runs 13 residues. CDR1 and CDR2 (germline): KGHSH, LQKENI. Trimming removed 2 bases from V and 5 bases from J, with 9 bases in between. The CDR3 DNA follows: TGTGCCAGCTCACCAGTTAACCGGGAGACCCAGTACTTC. Amino acid sequence: CASSPVNRETQYF.

The J gene is TRBJ2-3, the V gene TRBV9, with D perhaps TRBD2 (7 bases). Per the germline V gene, CDR1 is SGDLS and CDR2 is YYNGEE. The CDR3 extends over 17 amino acids. Trimming removed 3 bases from V and 2 bases from J, with 19 bases in between. The CDR3 DNA reads as TGTGCCAGCAGCGCCGAACCCGGGGGGCATGTCACAGATACGCAGTATTTT. Its protein product is CASSAEPGGHVTDTQYF. Full variable domain (outside the CDR3, taken from reference TRBV9 and TRBJ2-3): DSGVTQTPKHLITATGQRVTLRCSPRSGDLSVYWYQQSLDQGLQFLIQYYNGEERAKGNILERFSAQQFPDLHSELNLSSLELGDSALYFCASSAEPGGHVTDTQYFGPGTRLTVL.

This clonotype was seen at least ten times. The chain links TRBV2 to TRBJ2-7; D is perhaps TRBD1 (6 bases). CDR1 is SNHLY and CDR2 is FYNNEI in the germline V gene. This CDR3 has 14 residues. V lost 7 bases and J lost 0, with 13 bases in between. CDR3 in DNA: TGTGCCAGCACCTTACAGGGTGCCTCCTACGAGCAGTACTTC. Residues: CASTLQGASYEQYF.

This clonotype was observed at least ten times. The J gene is TRBJ1-1, the V gene TRBV20-1; 8 bases match TRBD1. V trimming: 5 bases; J trimming: 4 bases; junction bases outside the gene matches: 9. Germline V gene data show CDR1 as DFQATT and CDR2 as SNEGSKA (reference sequence). The CDR3 extends over 14 amino acids. The CDR3 region is CSAEDRVYSTEAFF. CDR3 nucleotides: TGCAGTGCTGAGGACAGGGTATATAGCACTGAAGCTTTCTTT.

The V gene is TRBV20-1, the J gene TRBJ2-3, with D possibly matching TRBD2 (5 bases). CDR3 length: 14 amino acids. Per germline, CDR1 DFQATT and CDR2 SNEGSKA (reference sequence). Deletions cut 5 bases from V and 4 bases from J, with 16 bases between. CDR3 loop: CSAPPPGRADTQYF. The CDR3 coding sequence is TGCAGTGCTCCCCCGCCGGGAAGGGCAGATACGCAGTATTTT.

The table lists this clonotype with many counts. V and J are TRBV7-2 and TRBJ2-5; D uncertain. This CDR3 has 14 residues. Deletions cut 2 bases from V and 2 bases from J, with 9 bases between. Germline V gives CDR1 SGHTA, CDR2 FQGNSA. CDR3 DNA: TGTGCCAGCAGCTTATACTCTGTACAAGAGACCCAGTACTTC. Protein sequence: CASSLYSVQETQYF.

This clonotype turned up a few times. V is TRBV6-5 and J is TRBJ1-3; D gene unclear. V was trimmed by 2 bases and J by 0 bases, leaving 11 bases between them. Germline V gene lookup returns CDR1 MNHEY and CDR2 SVGAGI. The CDR3 runs 16 residues. The DNA for the CDR3 is TGTGCCAGCAGTTACAAGGGCGAAATCTCTGGAAACACCATATATTTT. Its translation is CASSYKGEISGNTIYF.

This clonotype was seen at least ten times. The chain couples TRBV2 to TRBJ2-1; D ambiguous. The CDR3 totals 14 residues. Germline CDR1 reads SNHLY; CDR2 reads FYNNEI. Trimming took off 2 bases at V and 0 bases at J, with 5 bases between the two ends. DNA of the CDR3: TGTGCCAGCAGTGAAATTGCCTCCTACAATGAGCAGTTCTTC. Encoded protein: CASSEIASYNEQFF.